Following are 24 T cell receptor beta chains from one sample sequenced in a study of identical twins. Each CDR3 protein gets one entry after TCRdb re-called the 5' RACE reads with MiXCR. The data hold 600,000 to 850,000 distinct CDR3 sequences, with 18% observed a single time. These data were likewise used in another study, on T cells expressing NK-cell markers.

The sequenced material came from PBMCs. Receptor source: a woman aged 18-29 years in good health.

This clonotype has only a few counts. The chain carries TRBV20-1 and TRBJ1-1; perhaps TRBD1 as D (6 bases). Germline CDR1 and CDR2: DFQATT and SNEGSKA (reference sequence). The V and J ends lost 4 bases and 4 bases respectively, with 10 bases between them. This CDR3 spans 12 amino acids. For the CDR3, the DNA is TGCAGTGCTATTCAAGGGGGCACTGAAGCTTTCTTT. Protein product: CSAIQGGTEAFF.

This clonotype was counted between two and nine times. This chain joins TRBV12-3 or TRBV12-4 and TRBJ2-1; the D is unclear. The CDR3 runs 13 residues. V was pared by 6 bases and J by 5 bases, with 11 bases between. The CDR3 loop reads CASSQNAHNEQFF. CDR3 DNA sequence: TGTGCCAGCAGCCAAAACGCCCACAATGAGCAGTTCTTC.

The rearrangement uses TRBV2 and TRBJ2-1; D possibly uses TRBD1 or TRBD2 (6 bases each). Trimming cost V 2 bases and J 5 bases, with 22 bases left between them. The CDR3 has 18 residues. Germline CDR1 and CDR2: SNHLY and FYNNEI. CDR3 region: CASSESLPKEGGDNEQFF. The CDR3 DNA sequence: TGTGCCAGCAGTGAAAGTCTGCCCAAAGAGGGGGGAGACAATGAGCAGTTCTTC.

The chain combines TRBV12-3 or TRBV12-4 with TRBJ1-5; D gene ambiguous. The germline V and J ends were trimmed by 4 bases and 0 bases, with 10 bases remaining between them. This CDR3 has 15 amino acids. DNA of the CDR3: TGTGCCAGCAGTTACTCGTGGGATAGCAATCAGCCCCAGCATTTT. Translated, it gives CASSYSWDSNQPQHF.

This clonotype has a handful of counts. The chain has TRBV6-4 and TRBJ2-1; D gene uncertain. The germline V and J ends were trimmed by 3 bases and 6 bases, with 15 bases remaining between them. The germline V gene encodes CDR1 MRHNA and CDR2 SNTAGT. This CDR3 comprises 15 residues. The CDR3 DNA reads as TGTGCCAGCAGTGAAGGGCTCACCCGATTCAATGAGCAGTTCTTC. Its protein is CASSEGLTRFNEQFF.

This clonotype turned up a few times. The rearrangement joins TRBV14 to TRBJ2-1; no definite D call. The ends were cut back, 0 bases at V and 10 bases at J, with 13 bases in the middle. The CDR3 loop spans 14 amino acids. Germline CDR1 reads SGHDN; CDR2 reads FVKESK. This CDR3 is CASSQDIPSKEQFF. CDR3 sequence (DNA): TGTGCCAGCAGCCAAGATATCCCTAGTAAGGAGCAGTTCTTC.

The sample holds a few counts of this clonotype. This chain links TRBV12-3 or TRBV12-4 with TRBJ1-5; D gene uncertain. The CDR3 is made up of 15 amino acids. V lost 5 bases and J 4 bases, leaving 15 bases between the germline ends. CDR3 loop: CASSAGRRTNQPQHF. CDR3 DNA: TGTGCCAGCAGTGCCGGACGGAGAACGAATCAGCCCCAGCATTTT.

This clonotype has just a few counts. The chain combines TRBV24-1 with TRBJ2-1, with 14 bases fitting TRBD2. Germline values: CDR1 KGHDR, CDR2 SFDVKD. V trimming: 3 bases; J trimming: 8 bases; junction bases outside the gene matches: 5. The CDR3 consists of 16 residues. Here the CDR3 DNA reads TGTGCCACCAGTGATCAGACTAGCGGGAGGGCCTATGAGCAGTTCTTC. It yields the protein CATSDQTSGRAYEQFF.

The chain joins TRBV7-2 to TRBJ2-4; no firm D call. The CDR3 totals 16 residues. The V end lost 5 bases, the J end lost 0 bases, and 14 bases lay between the germline ends. Germline CDR1 reads SGHTA; CDR2 reads FQGNSA. CDR3 DNA: TGTGCCAGCAGCATTATAGGCAGTTTAGCCAAAAACATTCAGTACTTC. Protein sequence: CASSIIGSLAKNIQYF.

This clonotype was observed a few times. The V gene is TRBV12-3 or TRBV12-4, the J gene TRBJ2-5; no firm D call. The CDR3 contains 14 residues. Between the trimmed V and J ends, which lost 2 bases and 2 bases, there was a span of 9 bases. The DNA of the CDR3 is TGTGCCAGCAGTTTATGGGATGCACAAGAGACCCAGTACTTC. This sequence encodes CASSLWDAQETQYF.

This rearrangement joins TRBV7-9 to TRBJ2-5, with 9 bases matching TRBD2. This CDR3 has 15 amino acids. CDR1 is SEHNR and CDR2 is FQNEAQ in the germline V gene (reference sequence). The J segment lost 5 bases and the V segment lost 4 bases, leaving 8 bases of the junction unmatched. This chain's CDR3 is CASSSGLAAPETQYF. The DNA of the CDR3 is TGTGCCAGCAGCTCGGGACTAGCTGCCCCGGAGACCCAGTACTTC. Based on the CDR3 plus reference TRBV7-9 and TRBJ2-5, the full variable domain is DTGVSQNPRHKITKRGQNVTFRCDPISEHNRLYWYRQTLGQGPEFLTYFQNEAQLEKSRLLSDRFSAERPKGSFSTLEIQRTEQGDSAMYLCASSSGLAAPETQYFGPGTRLLVL.

This clonotype was observed many times. The gene calls are TRBV7-2 and TRBJ1-5; D not certain. V was pared by 5 bases and J by 0 bases, with 11 bases between. This CDR3 contains 15 residues. From germline, CDR1 is SGHTA and CDR2 FQGNSA. This CDR3 is CASSPHHNSNQPQHF. The CDR3 DNA reads TGTGCCAGCAGCCCGCACCATAATAGCAATCAGCCCCAGCATTTT.

J is TRBJ2-5 and V is TRBV2; 9 bases map to TRBD2. V lost 6 bases and J lost 5; bases outside the gene matches: 4. The CDR3 length is 13 residues. Germline assignment: CDR1 SNHLY and CDR2 FYNNEI. The CDR3 nucleotides read TGTGCCAGCAGGCTAGCGGGACTCGAGACCCAGTACTTC. Translating gives CASRLAGLETQYF. Together with reference TRBV2 and TRBJ2-5, the CDR3 gives the full variable domain: EPEVTQTPSHQVTQMGQEVILRCVPISNHLYFYWYRQILGQKVEFLVSFYNNEISEKSEIFDDQFSVERPDGSNFTLKIRSTKLEDSAMYFCASRLAGLETQYFGPGTRLLVL.

This clonotype was picked up a small number of times. The CDR3: CASTNRRNPMNTEAFF. CDR3 coding DNA: TGTGCCAGCACCAACCGGAGAAACCCTATGAACACTGAAGCTTTCTTT. J is TRBJ1-1 and V is TRBV6-2 or TRBV6-3; D remains unclear. Germline V gives CDR1 MNHEY, CDR2 SVGEGT. The CDR3 loop spans 16 amino acids. With 7 bases removed from V and 0 bases from J, the gap between germline ends came to 18 bases.

The table lists this clonotype with a few counts. This rearrangement joins TRBV10-3 to TRBJ1-1, with TRBD1 matching 7 bases. V lost 3 bases and J lost 4; bases outside the gene matches: 8. The germline V gene encodes CDR1 ENHRY and CDR2 SYGVKD. This CDR3 spans 15 amino acids. CDR3 sequence reads: CAISDGKGATTEAFF. For the CDR3, the DNA is TGTGCCATCAGTGACGGAAAGGGGGCTACCACTGAAGCTTTCTTT.

The gene calls are TRBV20-1 and TRBJ2-7; 9 nucleotides agree with TRBD2. Trimming at V came to 1 base and at J to 0 bases, leaving 7 bases not matched to a gene. Germline loops: CDR1 DFQATT, CDR2 SNEGSKA (reference sequence). This CDR3 is built from 16 residues. The CDR3 loop is CSARVISGGSSYEQYF. The CDR3 DNA reads as TGCAGTGCTAGAGTCATCAGCGGGGGGAGCTCCTACGAGCAGTACTTC.

Remarks on this clonotype: One junction end does not reproduce the germline sequence, and a read error may be involved. The genes are TRBV3-1 and TRBJ1-1; TRBD1 might be the D (5 bases). Germline CDR1 LGHDT, CDR2 YNNKEL (reference sequence). The CDR3 consists of 14 residues. The CDR3 sequence is CASRQATGRTEAFF. CDR3 nucleotide sequence: TGTGCCAGCAGACAAGCAACGGGGCGCACTGAAGCTTTCTTT.

This clonotype came up a few times. The DNA of the CDR3 is TGTGCCAGCAGCTTAGCCCCCAGAGGAGCGGGCTACAATGAGCAGTTCTTC. Residues: CASSLAPRGAGYNEQFF. The chain employs TRBV7-2 and TRBJ2-1; D is possibly TRBD2 (6 bases). V lost 0 bases and J lost 3, with 15 bases in between. From germline, CDR1 is SGHTA and CDR2 FQGNSA. The CDR3 extends over 17 amino acids.

The genes are TRBV18 and TRBJ1-6; no reliable D call. This CDR3 spans 15 amino acids. Germline loops: CDR1 KGHSH, CDR2 LQKENI. V lost 3 bases and J lost 5, with 11 bases in between. The CDR3 DNA reads as TGTGCCAGCTCACCTATTAGACAAGATAATTCACCCCTCCACTTT. Protein: CASSPIRQDNSPLHF.

CDR3 loop: CASSKRGFNTEAFF. CDR3 sequence (DNA): TGTGCCAGCAGTAAACGGGGCTTCAACACTGAAGCTTTCTTT. The rearrangement joins TRBV6-1 to TRBJ1-1; D may be TRBD1 (5 bases). V lost 5 bases, J lost 2 bases, and 12 bases lay in between. The CDR3 runs to 14 residues. Germline lookup yields CDR1 MNHNS and CDR2 SASEGT.

This clonotype was seen a handful of times. The chain joins TRBV20-1 to TRBJ1-1; 8 bases line up with TRBD1. This CDR3 contains 18 residues. Germline lookup yields CDR1 DFQATT and CDR2 SNEGSKA (reference sequence). V was clipped by 1 base and J by 3 bases; unmatched bases: 16. CDR3 amino acids: CSARATRGPLGWDTEAFF. As DNA, the CDR3 is TGCAGTGCTAGAGCTACCAGGGGGCCCCTCGGTTGGGACACTGAAGCTTTCTTT.

The chain recombines TRBV11-2 with TRBJ2-1, with D unresolved. The CDR3 has 14 residues. Germline V CDR1 and CDR2: SGHAT, FQNNGV. V was cut by 5 bases and J by 4 bases, with 12 bases left in between. This CDR3 is CASSPYSPYNEQFF. The CDR3 nucleotides are TGTGCCAGCAGCCCTTACTCCCCGTACAATGAGCAGTTCTTC.

There are a few counts of this clonotype. The J gene is TRBJ2-1, the V gene TRBV9; D might be TRBD2 (6 bases). Per the germline V gene, CDR1 is SGDLS and CDR2 is YYNGEE. CDR3 length: 16 residues. Trimming removed 3 bases from V and 7 bases from J, with 20 bases in between. The CDR3 sequence is CASSGRASGVGNEQFF. The CDR3 nucleotides are TGTGCCAGCAGCGGCCGGGCTTCGGGGGTGGGAAATGAGCAGTTCTTC.

This clonotype was observed a few times. The J gene is TRBJ2-2, the V gene TRBV6-6; D possibly corresponds to TRBD1 (5 bases). V gave up 0 bases and J gave up 8 bases, with 7 bases separating them. There are 13 residues in the CDR3. Germline V gene lookup returns CDR1 MNHNY and CDR2 SVGAGI (reference sequence). The CDR3, as DNA: TGTGCCAGCAGTTACTCCCGACAGGGGGAGCTGTTTTTT. This gives the protein CASSYSRQGELFF.